Each of the 7 T cell receptor beta chains below was sequenced from the same sample in a study of T cell responses to AZD1222 COVID-19 vaccine. Sequenced by immunoSEQ multiplex PCR; TCRdb stores in-frame clones only, minus some. Of roughly 98,000 clones in the sample, roughly 92% were seen once. The sequences come from peripheral blood, collected on day 0 of AZD1222 vaccination. The receptor set was obtained from an adult in good health.

V and J are TRBV3-1 (or the pseudogene TRBV3-2) and TRBJ2-7; TRBD1 matches 10 bases. This CDR3 has 15 residues. The ends lost 4 bases at V and 0 bases at J; junction bases unmatched: 3. Germline V gene sequence: CDR1 LGHDT, CDR2 YNNKEL (reference sequence). The CDR3 spells CASSPRTGGSYEQYF. CDR3 sequence (DNA): TGTGCCAGCAGCCCGCGGACAGGGGGCTCCTACGAGCAGTACTTC.

The V and J genes are TRBV28 and TRBJ2-5; the D is unclear. This CDR3 has 14 amino acids. Germline V CDR1 and CDR2: MDHEN, SYDVKM. The V gene lost 11 bases and the J gene lost 5 bases, with 21 bases spanning the gap. The CDR3 here is CACHGPGMGETQYF. In DNA, the CDR3 is TGTGCCTGTCATGGGCCGGGTATGGGGGAGACCCAGTACTTC.

V usage is TRBV7-8 and J usage is TRBJ2-2; no definite D call. Trimming left V 1 base short and J 6 bases short, with 12 bases between. Germline V gene sequence: CDR1 SGHVS, CDR2 FQNEAQ. The CDR3 totals 15 residues. The CDR3 region has the DNA TGTGCCAGCAGCTTAGTTAAAGGGCTAGCCGGGGAGCTGTTTTTT. Translated, it gives CASSLVKGLAGELFF.

J is TRBJ1-1 and V is TRBV3-1 (or the pseudogene TRBV3-2); no clear D gene. Germline CDR1 reads LGHDT; CDR2 reads YNNKEL (reference sequence). With 4 bases removed from V and 1 base from J, the gap between germline ends came to 7 bases. This CDR3 has 13 amino acids. The CDR3 is CASSLGRNTEAFF. In nucleotides, the CDR3 is TGTGCCAGCAGCCTGGGAAGGAACACTGAAGCTTTCTTT.

The V gene is TRBV18, the J gene TRBJ2-7; D unclear. This CDR3 is built from 15 residues. Looked up from germline, CDR1 is KGHSH and CDR2 is LQKENI. V was shortened by 8 bases and J by 6 bases, with 23 bases between the two germline ends. The CDR3 DNA is TGTGCCAGCGCAACCAATCCAGGTACAGTTACCGAGCAGTACTTC. Amino acid sequence: CASATNPGTVTEQYF.

The V gene is TRBV4-3, the J gene TRBJ1-6; weak D call: TRBD1 (5 bases). Germline lookup yields CDR1 LGHNA and CDR2 YSLEER. The length of the CDR3 is 14 residues. V was pared by 6 bases and J by 4 bases, with 10 bases between. CDR3: CASRPDRYNSPLHF. CDR3 DNA sequence: TGCGCCAGCAGACCCGACAGATATAATTCACCCCTCCACTTT.

As DNA, the CDR3 is TGTGCCAGCAGTCCACGAGGTTGGGAGGTGGGAGGCTATGGCTACACCTTC. Protein sequence: CASSPRGWEVGGYGYTF. This rearrangement joins TRBV27 to TRBJ1-2; the D is unclear. This CDR3 is built from 17 residues. In germline, CDR1 is MNHEY, CDR2 SMNVEV (reference sequence). The V end lost 5 bases, the J end lost 4 bases, and 23 bases lay between the germline ends.